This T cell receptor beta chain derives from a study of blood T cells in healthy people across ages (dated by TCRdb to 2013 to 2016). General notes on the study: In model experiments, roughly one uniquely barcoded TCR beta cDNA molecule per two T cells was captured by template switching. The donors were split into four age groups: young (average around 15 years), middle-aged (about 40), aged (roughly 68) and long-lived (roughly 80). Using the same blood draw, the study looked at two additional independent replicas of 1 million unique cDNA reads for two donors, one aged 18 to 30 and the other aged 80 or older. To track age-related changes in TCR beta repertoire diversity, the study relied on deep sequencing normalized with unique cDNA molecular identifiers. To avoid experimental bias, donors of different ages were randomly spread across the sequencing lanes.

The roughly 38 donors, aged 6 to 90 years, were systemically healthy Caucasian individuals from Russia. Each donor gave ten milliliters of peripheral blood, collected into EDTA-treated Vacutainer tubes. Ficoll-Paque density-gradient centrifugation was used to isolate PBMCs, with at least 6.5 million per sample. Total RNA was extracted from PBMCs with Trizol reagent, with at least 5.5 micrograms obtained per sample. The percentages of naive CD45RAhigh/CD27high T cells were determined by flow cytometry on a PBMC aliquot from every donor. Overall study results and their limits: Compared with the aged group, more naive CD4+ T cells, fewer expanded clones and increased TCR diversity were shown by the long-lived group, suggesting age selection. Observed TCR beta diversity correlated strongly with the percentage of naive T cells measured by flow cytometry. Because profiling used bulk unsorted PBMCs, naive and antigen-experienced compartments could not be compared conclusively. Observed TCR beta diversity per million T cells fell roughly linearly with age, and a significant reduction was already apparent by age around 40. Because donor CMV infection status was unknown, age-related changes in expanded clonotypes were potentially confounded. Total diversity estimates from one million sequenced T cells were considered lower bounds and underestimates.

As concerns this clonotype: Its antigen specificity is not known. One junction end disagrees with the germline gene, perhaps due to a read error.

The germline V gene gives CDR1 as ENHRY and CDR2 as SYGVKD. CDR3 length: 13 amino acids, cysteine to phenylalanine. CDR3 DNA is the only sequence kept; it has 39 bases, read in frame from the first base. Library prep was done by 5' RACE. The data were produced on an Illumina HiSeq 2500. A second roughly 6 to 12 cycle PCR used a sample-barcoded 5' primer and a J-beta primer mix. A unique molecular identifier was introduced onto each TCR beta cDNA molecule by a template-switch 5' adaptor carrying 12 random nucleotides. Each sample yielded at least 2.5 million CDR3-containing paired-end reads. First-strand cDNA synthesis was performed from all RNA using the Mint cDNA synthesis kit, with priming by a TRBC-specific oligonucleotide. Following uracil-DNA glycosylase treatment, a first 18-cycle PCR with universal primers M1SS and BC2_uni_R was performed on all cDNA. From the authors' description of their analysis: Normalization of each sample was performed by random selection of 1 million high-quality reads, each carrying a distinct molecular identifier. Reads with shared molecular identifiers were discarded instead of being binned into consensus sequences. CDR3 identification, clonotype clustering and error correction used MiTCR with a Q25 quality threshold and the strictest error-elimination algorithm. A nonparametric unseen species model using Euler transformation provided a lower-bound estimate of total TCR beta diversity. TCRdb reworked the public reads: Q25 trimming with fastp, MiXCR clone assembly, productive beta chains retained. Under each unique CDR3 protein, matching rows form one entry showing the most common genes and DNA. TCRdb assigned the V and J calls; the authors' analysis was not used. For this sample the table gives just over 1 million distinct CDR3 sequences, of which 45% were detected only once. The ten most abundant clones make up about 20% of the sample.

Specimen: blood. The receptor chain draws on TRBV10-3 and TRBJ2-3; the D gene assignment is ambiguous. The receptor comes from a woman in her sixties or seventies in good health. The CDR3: CASSDSILDTQYF. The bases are TGTGCCAGCAGTGACTCTATCTTAGATACGCAGTATTTT.